A single sample gave rise to the 9 T cell receptor beta chains below, sequenced in a study of T cells in Graves' hyperthyroidism and ophthalmopathy. The TCR beta CDR3 regions underwent amplification using RNA transcripts as the source. First-round RT-PCR with HTBI primers amplified the TCR CDR3 region. Each CDR3 protein is one row after TCRdb ran MiXCR on the multiplex PCR reads. This table holds more than 550,000 distinct CDR3 sequences, 15% to 20% found once. The specimen sequenced was blood. These receptors came from a man between 45 and 60 years old with Graves' hyperthyroidism.

There are many counts of this clonotype. V and J are TRBV18 and TRBJ2-1, with D possibly being TRBD1 (7 bases). This CDR3 has 13 residues. Germline CDR1 reads KGHSH; CDR2 reads LQKENI. Trimming took 8 bases from V and 9 from J, leaving 17 bases between them. The CDR3 reads CASRQGGVGEQFF. In nucleotides, the CDR3 is TGTGCCAGCCGACAGGGCGGGGTAGGTGAGCAGTTCTTC.

This clonotype has at least ten counts. V gene TRBV28 combines with J gene TRBJ1-5; TRBD1 matches at 8 bases. Germline values: CDR1 MDHEN, CDR2 SYDVKM. Trimming took 6 bases from V and 2 from J; bases not matched to a gene: 9. The CDR3 is 16 amino acids. Here the CDR3 reads CASRPQGDGGNQPQHF. The CDR3 nucleotides are TGTGCCAGCAGACCACAGGGGGATGGCGGCAATCAGCCCCAGCATTTT.

This chain connects TRBV5-1 to TRBJ1-1; 7 bases line up with TRBD1. The germline V gene encodes CDR1 SGHRS and CDR2 YFSETQ. V lost 0 bases, J lost 4 bases, and 12 bases stayed unmatched. The CDR3 spans 17 residues. The CDR3 loop reads CASSLDSWDSDTTEAFF. CDR3 in DNA: TGCGCCAGCAGCTTGGACTCCTGGGACAGCGACACCACTGAAGCTTTCTTT. The full variable domain, in which reference TRBV5-1 and TRBJ1-1 provide the parts outside the CDR3, is KAGVTQTPRYLIKTRGQQVTLSCSPISGHRSVSWYQQTPGQGLQFLFEYFSETQRNKGNFPGRFSGRQFSNSRSEMNVSTLELGDSALYLCASSLDSWDSDTTEAFFGQGTRLTVV.

This clonotype was detected ten times or more. The V call is TRBV2, the J call TRBJ1-1, with 9 nucleotides matching TRBD1. V lost 6 bases and J lost 6; bases outside the gene matches: 8. CDR1 is SNHLY and CDR2 is FYNNEI in the germline V gene. This CDR3 is 14 amino acids long. Written as DNA, the CDR3 is TGTGCCAGCAGCGGACAGGGGACGGGGTCTGAAGCTTTCTTT. Amino acid sequence: CASSGQGTGSEAFF.

The chain combines TRBV19 with TRBJ2-3, with TRBD2 identical over 15 bases. V shed 4 bases, J shed 4 bases, and the junction held 12 bases outside the gene matches. This CDR3 region has 19 residues. Germline CDR1 and CDR2: LNHDA and SQIVND (reference sequence). For the CDR3, the DNA is TGTGCCAGTAGTACGCCCGGGACTAGCGGGAGGTCGTGGGCAGATACGCAGTATTTT. Its translation: CASSTPGTSGRSWADTQYF.

This clonotype was recorded at least ten times. This sequence joins TRBV5-8 and TRBJ2-7; 8 bases fit TRBD1. Trimming cost V 4 bases and J 7 bases; bases outside gene matches: 7. The CDR3 contains 13 residues. The germline CDR1 and CDR2 sequences are SGHTS and YDEGEE. CDR3 amino acids: CASSIRGLGEQYF. The CDR3 DNA reads as TGTGCCAGCAGCATCAGGGGGCTGGGGGAGCAGTACTTC.

About this clonotype itself: A read error may explain this, as a much larger clone is one base away. It is likely a read error, because the conserved phenylalanine at the end of the CDR3 is missing. The chain links TRBV6-1 to TRBJ1-2, with unresolved D. The germline V gene encodes CDR1 MNHNS and CDR2 SASEGT. The V and J ends lost 5 bases and 1 base respectively, with 14 bases between them. The CDR3 consists of 15 residues. As DNA, the CDR3 is TGTGCCAGCAGTCCTTCGCAGAGAAGTAACTATGGCTACACCTCC. Its protein product is CASSPSQRSNYGYTS.

This clonotype came up many times. The chain employs TRBV2 and TRBJ2-5; 10 bases match TRBD2. The junction had 9 bases not matched to a gene; V was cut back by 0 bases and J by 2 bases. The CDR3 sequence is 18 residues long. CDR1 is SNHLY and CDR2 is FYNNEI in the germline V gene. This CDR3 is CASSEAIRTSGKQETQYF. DNA of the CDR3: TGTGCCAGCAGTGAAGCAATCAGGACTAGCGGCAAACAAGAGACCCAGTACTTC.

The gene calls are TRBV6-2 or TRBV6-3 and TRBJ2-2, with 10 nucleotides matching TRBD2. The CDR3 runs 18 residues. CDR1 is MNHEY and CDR2 is SVGEGT in the germline V gene. The J segment lost 2 bases and the V segment lost 6 bases, leaving 12 bases of the junction unmatched. CDR3 amino acids: CASSRWGLAGVNTGELFF. The CDR3 region has the DNA TGTGCCAGCAGCCGGTGGGGCCTAGCGGGAGTAAACACCGGGGAGCTGTTTTTT.